A single sample is the source of the 16 T cell receptor beta chains below, sequenced in a study of identifying expanded T cells in peripheral blood. Profiling relied on immunoSEQ multiplex PCR, and the TCRdb table lists in-frame clones only, not all of them. The table has roughly 100,000 clones, 87% seen once; the top ten hold about a sixth. Sequenced sample: blood. These receptors were obtained from a person aged 18-69 years in good health.

This chain connects TRBV18 to TRBJ1-4, with 8 bases that match TRBD1. The CDR3 runs 17 residues. Per germline, CDR1 KGHSH and CDR2 LQKENI. V was pared by 6 bases and J by 0 bases, with 9 bases of the junction left unmatched. CDR3 in amino acids: CASSLGQVYATNEKLFF. The CDR3 nucleotides read TGTGCCAGCTCCTTGGGACAGGTCTATGCAACTAATGAAAAACTGTTTTTT.

The CDR3 nucleotides read TGTGCCAGCAGTGACACCGGCCGTCTGGAAGAGACCCAGTACTTC. Protein sequence: CASSDTGRLEETQYF. This chain uses TRBV25-1 with TRBJ2-5; D not certain. This CDR3 region has 15 residues. CDR1 MGHDK and CDR2 SYGVNS come from the germline V gene. Between the trimmed V and J ends, which lost 3 bases and 3 bases, there was a span of 14 bases.

The chain uses TRBV7-2 and TRBJ1-1; D possibly corresponds to TRBD1 (5 bases). CDR3 length: 15 residues. CDR1 and CDR2 from the germline V gene are SGHTA and FQGNSA. V was pared by 1 base and J by 1 base, with 10 bases between. CDR3 DNA: TGTGCCAGCAGCTTAGGGGGGGTTGAGAACACTGAAGCTTTCTTT. The encoded protein is CASSLGGVENTEAFF.

Notes on this clone: The junction shows a germline mismatch at one end, possibly a read error. The genes are TRBV11-2 and TRBJ2-7, with a possible D match to TRBD1 (6 bases). Germline loops: CDR1 SGHAT, CDR2 FQNNGV. The CDR3 covers 13 residues. The CDR3 DNA follows: TGTGCCAGCAGCCTAGACAGGCCCCCCGAGCAGTACTTC. Residues: CASSLDRPPEQYF. The whole variable domain, filled in from reference TRBV11-2 and TRBJ2-7, reads EAGVAQSPRYKIIEKRQSVAFWCNPISGHATLYWYQQILGQGPKLLIQFQNNGVVDDSQLPKDRFSAERLKGVDSTLKIQPAKLEDSAVYLCASSLDRPPEQYFGPGTRLTVT.

V and J are TRBV4-3 and TRBJ2-3; D is tentatively TRBD1 or TRBD2 (5 bases each). The V end was cut by 1 base, the J end by 0 bases, with 11 bases between. Germline V gene data show CDR1 as LGHNA and CDR2 as YSLEER. The CDR3 runs 16 residues. CDR3 in DNA: TGCGCCAGCAGCCAAGGGGACGGGCGTAGCACAGATACGCAGTATTTT. Protein sequence: CASSQGDGRSTDTQYF.

The gene calls are TRBV18 and TRBJ2-1; 12 nucleotides agree with TRBD2. This CDR3 has 15 amino acids. V trimming: 0 bases; J trimming: 11 bases; junction bases outside the gene matches: 5. Germline V gene lookup returns CDR1 KGHSH and CDR2 LQKENI. The CDR3 DNA is TGTGCCAGCTCACCACCCACTACTAGCGGGGGGAAGCAGTTCTTC. It codes for CASSPPTTSGGKQFF.

The V and J genes are TRBV5-6 and TRBJ2-2, with a possible D match to TRBD2 (6 bases). Deletions cut 2 bases from V and 0 bases from J, with 14 bases between. This CDR3 is built from 17 residues. In germline, CDR1 is SGHDT, CDR2 YYEEEE. The CDR3 bases are TGTGCCAGCAGCTTCTCCCCGACGGGGGCGAACACCGGGGAGCTGTTTTTT. It yields the protein CASSFSPTGANTGELFF.

The genes are TRBV7-2 and TRBJ2-5; possibly TRBD2 for D (5 bases). Trimming pared 2 bases from V and 2 bases from J, leaving 9 bases between. The germline gives CDR1 SGHTA, CDR2 FQGNSA. The CDR3 runs to 14 residues. In DNA form, the CDR3 reads TGTGCCAGCAGCTTAAATAGCGCACAAGAGACCCAGTACTTC. It translates to CASSLNSAQETQYF.

The V gene is TRBV11-2, the J gene TRBJ1-1; D unclear. The CDR3 covers 14 residues. V was pared by 5 bases and J by 0 bases, with 10 bases between. Germline assignment: CDR1 SGHAT and CDR2 FQNNGV. DNA for the CDR3: TGTGCCAGCAGCCCCGGGCAGATGAACACTGAAGCTTTCTTT. Encoded protein: CASSPGQMNTEAFF. Full variable domain (missing parts from reference TRBV11-2 and TRBJ1-1): EAGVAQSPRYKIIEKRQSVAFWCNPISGHATLYWYQQILGQGPKLLIQFQNNGVVDDSQLPKDRFSAERLKGVDSTLKIQPAKLEDSAVYLCASSPGQMNTEAFFGQGTRLTVV.

J is TRBJ2-5 and V is TRBV6-5; 8 bases fit TRBD1. CDR3 length: 16 residues. Trimming took 2 bases from V and 4 from J; bases not matched to a gene: 9. The germline V gene has CDR1 MNHEY and CDR2 SVGAGI. CDR3 nucleotide sequence: TGTGCCAGCAGTTACGGGTGGACAGGGACGGGAGAGACCCAGTACTTC. Translation: CASSYGWTGTGETQYF.

The chain employs TRBV5-1 and TRBJ1-1; D gene ambiguous. The CDR3 is 14 amino acids. Trimming pared 3 bases from V and 1 base from J, leaving 10 bases between. Germline V gene data show CDR1 as SGHRS and CDR2 as YFSETQ. The CDR3 bases are TGCGCCAGCAGCTCGGATCTACGGAACACTGAAGCTTTCTTT. Encoded protein: CASSSDLRNTEAFF.

A single count supports this clone. The chain's CDR3 is CASSFSGFGGISSYEQYF. The CDR3 bases are TGTGCCAGCAGTTTTTCGGGGTTCGGGGGGATCAGCTCCTACGAGCAGTACTTC. This chain uses TRBV28 with TRBJ2-7; the match to TRBD2 covers 7 bases. This CDR3 contains 18 residues. The V and J ends lost 3 bases and 0 bases, in that order; junction bases with no gene match: 14. In germline, CDR1 is MDHEN, CDR2 SYDVKM.

The chain has TRBV27 and TRBJ2-1, with D possibly being TRBD1 or TRBD2 (5 bases each). The CDR3 spans 15 residues. Germline CDR1 and CDR2: MNHEY and SMNVEV (reference sequence). Trimming shortened V by 3 bases and J by 0 bases, and 9 bases separated the two germline ends. The CDR3 nucleotides are TGTGCCAGCAGTTTGGGGGTTAGCTCCTACAATGAGCAGTTCTTC. As protein: CASSLGVSSYNEQFF.

This sequence joins TRBV2 and TRBJ2-5, with 13 positions matching TRBD2. Per the germline V gene, CDR1 is SNHLY and CDR2 is FYNNEI. V lost 8 bases, J lost 0 bases, and 3 bases stayed unmatched. The CDR3 has 15 amino acids. CDR3 loop: CASRLAGGDQETQYF. In DNA form, the CDR3 reads TGTGCCAGCCGACTAGCGGGGGGCGACCAAGAGACCCAGTACTTC.

V usage is TRBV10-1 and J usage is TRBJ1-1, with TRBD1 as a possible D gene (5 bases). Germline CDR1 WNHNN, CDR2 SYGVQD (reference sequence). The germline V and J ends were trimmed by 4 bases and 5 bases, with 17 bases remaining between them. This CDR3 spans 15 amino acids. Here the CDR3 DNA reads TGCGCCAGCAGTGGGGGACCGAAAGCGGTTACTGAAGCTTTCTTT. Translated, it gives CASSGGPKAVTEAFF.

CDR3 protein: CASSPSTGVPGRGYTF. Written as DNA, the CDR3 is TGTGCCAGCAGTCCATCGACAGGGGTACCAGGTCGTGGCTACACCTTC. This rearrangement joins TRBV28 to TRBJ1-2; 8 bases are a match to TRBD1. Per germline, CDR1 MDHEN and CDR2 SYDVKM. V dropped 5 bases and J dropped 7; count of bases not matched to a gene: 15. This CDR3 comprises 16 residues.